This TCR beta chain was obtained from a study of OX40 agonist ivuxolimab in advanced cancers. Whole-study findings and limits: Averaging showed that CD8+ T cells had more expanded clones than CD4+ did. Low normalized T-cell clonal expansion also characterized some of the nonresponders.

Clones were sequenced by immunoSEQ multiplex PCR, and TCRdb holds only the in-frame ones, with some missing. This sample carries tens of thousands of clones, roughly 91% of them seen once, and the ten largest clones take roughly 0.35%. This clone was observed a handful of times. Its antigen is currently unknown. Germline-derived CDR1 and CDR2 are MNHNS and SASEGT. Trimming removed 6 bases from V and 8 bases from J, with 13 bases in between. CDR3 size: 12 residues. The origin of this receptor is an adult with an advanced solid tumor such as melanoma, head and neck, liver or kidney cancer. The chain joins TRBV6-1 to TRBJ1-2; D unclear. The sample consisted of CD4+ or CD8+ T cells sorted from blood, taken in a trial of the OX40 agonist ivuxolimab. CDR3 coding DNA: TGTGCCAGCAGCGAAAGGGTCCTCGGCTACACCTTC. This codes for CASSERVLGYTF.